This T cell receptor beta chain is drawn from a study of blood T cell repertoires in COVID-19. The method was immunoSEQ multiplex PCR; TCRdb's version includes in-frame clones alone and lacks a portion of them. This table has about 52,000 clones, roughly nine tenths appearing once. This CDR3 contains 17 residues. Germline-derived CDR1 and CDR2 are LGHNA and YSLEER. V was clipped by 0 bases and J by 6 bases, with 18 bases between them. The sample consisted of peripheral blood. This rearrangement joins TRBV4-3 to TRBJ2-1; the D gene is possibly TRBD2 (5 bases). This clonotype was obtained from a human donor with active COVID-19. The donor label of this sample is uncertain. The CDR3 reads CASSQDIAGSGGNEQFF. In nucleotides, the CDR3 is TGCGCCAGCAGCCAAGATATAGCCGGCAGTGGAGGCAATGAGCAGTTCTTC.